The clone carrying this T cell receptor beta chain appeared a single time. Antigen: not known. PCR employed 60 Vbeta and 13 Jbeta primers. Some clones are missing from TCRdb's copy, which holds only in-frame ones; the method was immunoSEQ multiplex PCR. The profile shows some 95,000 clones, over 70% of them singletons. The data are from a study of cytomegalovirus exposure and HLA in healthy donors. Study-wide points: With DRB1 most and HLA-C fewest, TCR association rates differed between HLA loci in a later analysis.

The CDR3 totals 17 residues. After removal of 4 bases from V and 4 bases from J, the junction contained 12 bases not matched to a gene. Germline CDR1 reads KGHSH; CDR2 reads LQKENI. The source is a woman aged 35 to 49 in good health and CMV-seronegative. Sequenced: PBMCs. The gene calls are TRBV18 and TRBJ1-2; 10 bases are a match to TRBD1. CDR3 DNA sequence: TGTGCCAGCTCACTTCGACAGGGGGCGTCCACCGGCTATGGCTACACCTTC. Translation gives CASSLRQGASTGYGYTF. The full variable domain, its missing parts supplied by reference TRBV18 and TRBJ1-2, is NAGVMQNPRHLVRRRGQEARLRCSPMKGHSHVYWYRQLPEEGLKFMVYLQKENIIDESGMPKERFSAEFPKEGPSILRIQQVVRGDSAAYFCASSLRQGASTGYGYTFGSGTRLTVV.